These 31 T cell receptor beta chains were all obtained from the same sample, sequenced in a study of cytomegalovirus exposure and HLA in healthy donors. Vbeta (60) and Jbeta (13) primers were used in the PCR. The assay was immunoSEQ multiplex PCR, and TCRdb's table has in-frame clones only and misses some. Counted here are about 160,000 clones, about 75% occurring once; the ten biggest clones make up roughly 1.9%. The sample was PBMCs. These receptors all stem from a female donor in good health and CMV-seronegative.

The chain joins TRBV10-1 to TRBJ1-6, with a possible D match to TRBD1 (5 bases). Trimming pared 4 bases from V and 10 bases from J, leaving 17 bases between. Germline V gene data show CDR1 as WNHNN and CDR2 as SYGVQD (reference sequence). This CDR3 spans 15 amino acids. Here the CDR3 reads CASSASGTPLSPLHF. DNA for the CDR3: TGCGCCAGCAGTGCTTCGGGGACTCCTTTATCACCCCTCCACTTT.

This clone appeared a few times. The chain has TRBV4-2 and TRBJ1-3; D may be TRBD1 (6 bases). Germline V gene sequence: CDR1 LGHNA, CDR2 YNFKEQ. Trimming removed 5 bases at V and 0 bases at J, with 14 bases between. This CDR3 has 16 residues. This chain's CDR3 is CASSKNDRSSGNTIYF. The CDR3 DNA follows: TGTGCCAGCAGCAAAAACGACAGGAGCTCTGGAAACACCATATATTTT.

This clone came up a few times. The chain uses TRBV7-9 and TRBJ1-2, with 7 bases matching TRBD1. The length of the CDR3 is 14 residues. Trimming at V came to 3 bases and at J to 4 bases, leaving 5 bases not matched to a gene. Looked up from germline, CDR1 is SEHNR and CDR2 is FQNEAQ (reference sequence). For the CDR3, the DNA is TGTGCCAGCAGCTTTTGGGACAGAGTCTATGGCTACACCTTC. It translates to CASSFWDRVYGYTF.

The J gene is TRBJ2-1, the V gene TRBV5-1, with TRBD2 matching 8 bases. V shed 4 bases and J 2 bases; nucleotides not matched to a gene: 8. From germline, CDR1 is SGHRS and CDR2 YFSETQ. There are 16 residues in the CDR3. CDR3 DNA: TGCGCCAGCAGCGTACCGCCGGGACTAGCCTACAATGAGCAGTTCTTC. It encodes CASSVPPGLAYNEQFF.

This clone was recorded once. The chain combines TRBV5-6 with TRBJ2-3, with D tentatively TRBD1 (6 bases). Germline V gene data show CDR1 as SGHDT and CDR2 as YYEEEE. The CDR3 is 15 residues long. V lost 0 bases to trimming and J lost 0 bases, with 8 bases between them. DNA of the CDR3: TGTGCCAGCAGCTTGGTGGGGGCTAGCACAGATACGCAGTATTTT. Its protein is CASSLVGASTDTQYF.

The V call is TRBV15, the J call TRBJ2-7; maybe TRBD1 (6 bases). The CDR3 contains 16 residues. With 1 base removed from V and 0 bases from J, the gap between germline ends came to 13 bases. CDR1 is LNHNV and CDR2 is YYDKDF in the germline V gene (reference sequence). The chain's CDR3 is CATSRGGRGVSYEQYF. Here the CDR3 DNA reads TGTGCCACCAGCAGAGGCGGCAGGGGCGTCTCCTACGAGCAGTACTTC.

This clone has just one count. The rearrangement joins TRBV30 to TRBJ1-4; 11 bases line up with TRBD1. Germline trimming cut 4 bases from V and 8 bases from J; bases unmatched to any gene: 9. Germline-derived CDR1 and CDR2 are GTSNPN and SVGIG (reference sequence). The CDR3 has 15 residues. CDR3 protein: CAWTRGTGGIEKLFF. CDR3 DNA: TGTGCCTGGACTCGCGGGACAGGGGGTATAGAAAAACTGTTTTTT.

V and J are TRBV7-8 and TRBJ2-7; 8 bases agree with TRBD1. Germline CDR1 SGHVS, CDR2 FQNEAQ. Germline trimming cut 3 bases from V and 3 bases from J; bases unmatched to any gene: 4. This CDR3 spans 14 amino acids. CDR3 sequence (DNA): TGTGCCAGCAGCTTCAGGGACAGGAGCTACGAGCAGTACTTC. It codes for CASSFRDRSYEQYF.

This chain connects TRBV5-1 to TRBJ2-7; tentative D call: TRBD1 (5 bases). The germline gives CDR1 SGHRS, CDR2 YFSETQ. V shed 6 bases and J shed 4 bases, with 23 bases lying between them. The CDR3 spans 16 residues. The CDR3 protein is CASNAGMGMGAYEQYF. The CDR3 region has the DNA TGCGCCAGCAACGCAGGGATGGGGATGGGTGCATACGAGCAGTACTTC. The complete variable domain, with remaining parts taken from reference TRBV5-1 and TRBJ2-7, reads KAGVTQTPRYLIKTRGQQVTLSCSPISGHRSVSWYQQTPGQGLQFLFEYFSETQRNKGNFPGRFSGRQFSNSRSEMNVSTLELGDSALYLCASNAGMGMGAYEQYFGPGTRLTVT.

The chain is built from TRBV14 and TRBJ1-3; maybe TRBD1 (6 bases). Trimming took off 1 base at V and 0 bases at J, with 16 bases between the two ends. Germline-derived CDR1 and CDR2 are SGHDN and FVKESK. The CDR3 consists of 18 residues. The CDR3 coding sequence is TGTGCCAGCAGCCAAGCGGGGGGCGGAGTGAGCTCTGGAAACACCATATATTTT. Its protein product is CASSQAGGGVSSGNTIYF.

This chain joins TRBV10-3 and TRBJ2-3, with a tentative D call TRBD2 (6 bases). Germline CDR1 and CDR2: ENHRY and SYGVKD. This CDR3 has 11 residues. Trimming pared 10 bases from V and 6 bases from J, leaving 11 bases between. The CDR3: CASLSGDTQYF. The CDR3 DNA sequence: TGTGCCAGCCTTAGCGGCGATACGCAGTATTTT.

V usage is TRBV5-4 and J usage is TRBJ2-5, with D maybe TRBD2 (5 bases). This CDR3 spans 13 amino acids. Germline values: CDR1 SGHNT, CDR2 YYREEE (reference sequence). The V end was cut by 4 bases, the J end by 2 bases, with 9 bases between. The CDR3 region is CASSRTRQETQYF. DNA for the CDR3: TGTGCCAGCAGCCGTACTAGGCAAGAGACCCAGTACTTC.

The rearrangement joins TRBV5-4 to TRBJ1-5; D might be TRBD1 (6 bases). With 6 bases removed from V and 0 bases from J, the gap between germline ends came to 16 bases. Germline-derived CDR1 and CDR2 are SGHNT and YYREEE (reference sequence). The CDR3 contains 16 residues. CDR3 DNA: TGTGCCAGCAAGGGAGGGGGTCCGGATAGCAATCAGCCCCAGCATTTT. This encodes CASKGGGPDSNQPQHF.

The V and J genes are TRBV7-6 and TRBJ1-2, with 10 nucleotides matching TRBD1. The germline V gene has CDR1 SGHVS and CDR2 FNYEAQ. The V gene end was trimmed by 5 bases and the J gene end by 6 bases; junction bases not matched to a gene: 3. The CDR3 is 13 amino acids. DNA of the CDR3: TGTGCCAGCAGCCGGGACAGGGGTGATGGCTACACCTTC. It encodes CASSRDRGDGYTF.

This sequence joins TRBV27 and TRBJ1-5; 10 nucleotides line up with TRBD1. This CDR3 has 14 amino acids. Per the germline V gene, CDR1 is MNHEY and CDR2 is SMNVEV (reference sequence). J gave up 11 bases and V 3 bases, and 7 bases lay outside the gene matches. The CDR3 nucleotides are TGTGCCAGCAGTTTGGGACAGGGGTCTCCTGCCCAGCATTTT. Translation gives CASSLGQGSPAQHF.

The V call is TRBV7-8, the J call TRBJ2-1; possibly TRBD1 for D (5 bases). V was clipped by 3 bases and J by 0 bases, with 9 bases between them. The CDR3 runs 15 residues. Per the germline V gene, CDR1 is SGHVS and CDR2 is FQNEAQ. CDR3 in DNA: TGTGCCAGCAGCTTTAGACAGAGCTCCTACAATGAGCAGTTCTTC. Amino acid sequence: CASSFRQSSYNEQFF. The full variable domain, rest sourced from reference TRBV7-8 and TRBJ2-1, is GAGVSQSPRYKVAKRGQDVALRCDPISGHVSLFWYQQALGQGPEFLTYFQNEAQLDKSGLPSDRFFAERPEGSVSTLKIQRTQQEDSAVYLCASSFRQSSYNEQFFGPGTRLTVL.

The chain uses TRBV6-1 and TRBJ1-5; TRBD1 matches at 10 bases. Germline lookup yields CDR1 MNHNS and CDR2 SASEGT. The CDR3 covers 14 residues. The V segment lost 4 bases and the J segment 5 bases; nucleotides outside the gene matches: 2. CDR3 in amino acids: CASSVTGGHQPQHF. The CDR3 DNA reads TGTGCCAGCAGTGTGACAGGGGGCCATCAGCCCCAGCATTTT.

The gene calls are TRBV23-1 and TRBJ2-1, with TRBD2 matching over 8 bases. TRBV23-1 is an open reading frame whose function is uncertain. With 0 bases clipped from V and 3 bases from J, the junction kept 4 bases outside the gene matches. The CDR3 runs 16 residues. CDR3 sequence reads: CASSQSRGGGYNEQFF. The CDR3 DNA is TGCGCCAGCAGTCAATCACGGGGGGGCGGCTACAATGAGCAGTTCTTC.

The chain employs TRBV29-1 and TRBJ1-2, with 7 bases that match TRBD1. Trimming took 6 bases from V and 6 from J; bases not matched to a gene: 10. Germline loops: CDR1 SQVTM, CDR2 ANQGSEA. There are 13 residues in the CDR3. The CDR3 DNA sequence: TGCAGCGTGCTAGGGGGCGTTAAGGATGGCTACACCTTC. Translation gives CSVLGGVKDGYTF.

This chain connects TRBV4-1 to TRBJ1-1; 7 bases are shared with TRBD1. V was clipped by 3 bases and J by 1 base; unmatched bases: 8. Germline V gene data show CDR1 as MGHRA and CDR2 as YSYEKL. The CDR3 sequence is 16 residues long. This CDR3 is CASSQMGGQANTEAFF. The CDR3 nucleotides are TGCGCCAGCAGCCAGATGGGAGGACAGGCGAACACTGAAGCTTTCTTT.

The chain uses TRBV7-9 and TRBJ1-2; D might be TRBD1 (5 bases). V was pared by 8 bases and J by 0 bases, with 19 bases between. The CDR3 has 16 amino acids. Germline V lookup: CDR1 SEHNR, CDR2 FQNEAQ (reference sequence). CDR3 sequence (DNA): TGTGCCAGCGTTCCCCAGGGTCAGACTCCTAACTATGGCTACACCTTC. Residues: CASVPQGQTPNYGYTF.

The chain employs TRBV30 and TRBJ2-7; possible D gene TRBD1, 5 bases. The germline gives CDR1 GTSNPN, CDR2 SVGIG (reference sequence). Trimming shortened V by 0 bases and J by 7 bases, and 10 bases separated the two germline ends. This CDR3 is 12 amino acids long. The CDR3 region has the DNA TGTGCCTGGAGTGTATGGGGCCGGGAGCAGTACTTC. Amino acid sequence: CAWSVWGREQYF.

Remarks on this clone: This CDR3 fails to terminate in the conserved phenylalanine or tryptophan, so it likely reflects a read error. This chain links TRBV5-4 with TRBJ1-2; TRBD1 aligns across 11 bases. Unmatched junction bases numbered 10, after V lost 4 bases and J lost 8 bases. The CDR3 covers 15 residues. The germline gives CDR1 SGHNT, CDR2 YYREEE (reference sequence). The CDR3 protein is CASSAAGTGGLGYTL. In nucleotides, the CDR3 is TGTGCCAGCAGCGCCGCCGGGACAGGGGGGTTAGGCTACACCCTC.

J is TRBJ2-3 and V is TRBV5-4, with 8 bases identical to TRBD2. Trimming at V came to 3 bases and at J to 6 bases, leaving 3 bases not matched to a gene. The CDR3 length is 13 residues. Germline-derived CDR1 and CDR2 are SGHNT and YYREEE (reference sequence). The chain's CDR3 is CASSSGGADTQYF. Here the CDR3 DNA reads TGTGCCAGCAGCTCCGGGGGGGCGGATACGCAGTATTTT.

In its sample, this clone was seen once. The genes are TRBV7-9 and TRBJ2-2; D is possibly TRBD2 (6 bases). CDR1 is SEHNR, CDR2 FQNEAQ, per germline (reference sequence). CDR3 size: 15 residues. V gave up 1 base and J gave up 2 bases, with 8 bases separating them. CDR3 loop: CASSLGTSNTGELFF. The DNA for the CDR3 is TGTGCCAGCAGCTTAGGTACTAGCAACACCGGGGAGCTGTTTTTT.

This clone occurred a few times. The rearrangement uses TRBV5-1 and TRBJ1-2; maybe TRBD1 (6 bases). The CDR3 extends over 13 amino acids. Trimming removed 0 bases at V and 3 bases at J, with 6 bases between. Germline V gene data show CDR1 as SGHRS and CDR2 as YFSETQ. The CDR3 DNA sequence: TGCGCCAGCAGCTTGGCAGGGGACTATGGCTACACCTTC. Translated: CASSLAGDYGYTF.

V is TRBV5-1 and J is TRBJ2-5; 7 bases fit TRBD1. The CDR3 consists of 16 residues. With 1 base clipped from V and 4 bases from J, the junction kept 10 bases outside the gene matches. The germline V gene encodes CDR1 SGHRS and CDR2 YFSETQ. CDR3 bases: TGCGCCAGCAGCTTGAGGTTGGCAGGGGGTTTAGAGACCCAGTACTTC. Its protein is CASSLRLAGGLETQYF.

The chain uses TRBV25-1 and TRBJ1-1, with D possibly matching TRBD1 (6 bases). The V gene lost 5 bases and the J gene lost 11 bases, with 18 bases spanning the gap. CDR3 size: 13 residues. Per the germline V gene, CDR1 is MGHDK and CDR2 is SYGVNS. CDR3 nucleotide sequence: TGTGCCAGCAGTCATCCGGACAGCCTTAGGGCTTTCTTT. Amino acids: CASSHPDSLRAFF.

This clone has more than one count but fewer than ten. The rearrangement joins TRBV5-1 to TRBJ1-2; 8 nucleotides match TRBD1. Germline V gives CDR1 SGHRS, CDR2 YFSETQ. This CDR3 contains 15 residues. V dropped 0 bases and J dropped 6; count of bases not matched to a gene: 7. Here the CDR3 reads CASSLVQGAGDGYTF. For the CDR3, the DNA is TGCGCCAGCAGCTTGGTTCAGGGGGCTGGGGATGGCTACACCTTC.

The chain is built from TRBV19 and TRBJ2-1, with D possibly being TRBD2 (5 bases). The V gene's germline CDR1 is LNHDA and CDR2 SQIVND (reference sequence). V shed 4 bases and J shed 9 bases, with 10 bases lying between them. This CDR3 region has 12 residues. CDR3 coding DNA: TGTGCCAGTAGTACCCCCCGGGGTGAGCAGTTCTTC. It specifies CASSTPRGEQFF.

J is TRBJ2-7 and V is TRBV18; 7 nucleotides line up with TRBD2. CDR1 KGHSH and CDR2 LQKENI come from the germline V gene. This CDR3 spans 14 amino acids. The V and J ends lost 6 bases and 2 bases, in that order; junction bases with no gene match: 7. CDR3 sequence (DNA): TGTGCCAGCTCCCCCCGGGACTATACCTACGAGCAGTACTTC. Translation: CASSPRDYTYEQYF.